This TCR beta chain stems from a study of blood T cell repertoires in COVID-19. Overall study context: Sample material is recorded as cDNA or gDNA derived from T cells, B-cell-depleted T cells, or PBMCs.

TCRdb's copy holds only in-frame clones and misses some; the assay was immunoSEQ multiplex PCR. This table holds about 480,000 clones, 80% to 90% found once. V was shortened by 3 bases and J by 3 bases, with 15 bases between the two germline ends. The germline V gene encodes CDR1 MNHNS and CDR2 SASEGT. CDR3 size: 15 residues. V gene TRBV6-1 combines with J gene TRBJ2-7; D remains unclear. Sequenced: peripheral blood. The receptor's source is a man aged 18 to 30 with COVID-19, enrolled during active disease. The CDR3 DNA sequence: TGTGCCAGCAGTGATTCCGCATTCCACGGCTACGAGCAGTACTTC. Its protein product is CASSDSAFHGYEQYF.